The rows below give T cell receptor beta chains drawn from one sample of a study of T-cell memory formation after mild COVID-19. One entry per CDR3 protein, called by TCRdb with MiXCR from the 5' RACE reads. The table lists tens of thousands of distinct CDR3 sequences, less than 9.5% of them singletons. The sequenced sample was PBMCs or a T cell subset sorted from them (not recorded which). Source of these receptors: a young man who had mild COVID-19 (a few samples of this study predate the infection). Cell type and time point are not known. CDR3s include the opening cysteine and the closing phenylalanine or tryptophan. Fields, in order: CDR3 DNA, CDR3 protein, V gene, D gene, J gene, clone size. The D gene is left open where the match is weak. Clone size, where shown, is once, few, many, or a class for clones that have expanded.

cdr3_nt: TGTGCCAGCAGTTACTCGACGGGGGGAGGCTACGAGCAGTACTTC; cdr3_aa: CASSYSTGGGYEQYF; v_call: TRBV6-5; d_call: TRBD2; j_call: TRBJ2-7; clone_size: .
cdr3_nt: TGTGCCAGCAGCGCGCCGACAGGGGTCGGCTACACCTTC; cdr3_aa: CASSAPTGVGYTF; v_call: TRBV7-2; d_call: TRBD1; j_call: TRBJ1-2; clone_size: few
cdr3_nt: TGTGCCAGCACCTGGGGCTCTCGTGACAGGGGGAGGCATACGCAGTATTTT; cdr3_aa: CASTWGSRDRGRHTQYF; v_call: TRBV7-2; d_call: TRBD1; j_call: TRBJ2-3; clone_size: few
cdr3_nt: TGTGCCAGCAGCTTCCGGGGTCGGGAGACCCAGTACTTC; cdr3_aa: CASSFRGRETQYF; v_call: TRBV7-2; d_call: .; j_call: TRBJ2-5; clone_size: many
cdr3_nt: TGCAGCGTTGACCGGGCCATGGGGAATGAGCAGTTCTTC; cdr3_aa: CSVDRAMGNEQFF; v_call: TRBV29-1; d_call: .; j_call: TRBJ2-1; clone_size: many
cdr3_nt: TGTGCCAGCTCACCTTCCGGACAGGGGGAAGTCTTCTTT; cdr3_aa: CASSPSGQGEVFF; v_call: TRBV18; d_call: TRBD1; j_call: TRBJ1-1; clone_size: few
cdr3_nt: TGTGCCAGCAGCTTAGTATGGGGGCCTGGAGAAGCTTTCTTT; cdr3_aa: CASSLVWGPGEAFF; v_call: TRBV7-2; d_call: .; j_call: TRBJ1-1; clone_size: few
cdr3_nt: TGTGCCAGCAGCCAAGACCGGACAGGGGGAGATACGCAGTATTTT; cdr3_aa: CASSQDRTGGDTQYF; v_call: TRBV3-1; d_call: TRBD1; j_call: TRBJ2-3; clone_size: few
cdr3_nt: TGTGCCAGTAGTACCGAGAGGAACACTGAAGCTTTCTTT; cdr3_aa: CASSTERNTEAFF; v_call: TRBV19; d_call: .; j_call: TRBJ1-1; clone_size: few
cdr3_nt: TGTGCCAGCAGCACCCGGTCGGTGACAGATACGCAGTATTTT; cdr3_aa: CASSTRSVTDTQYF; v_call: TRBV5-6; d_call: .; j_call: TRBJ2-3; clone_size: many
cdr3_nt: TGCGCCAGCAGCTTGGCGAGACGTCATAATGAGCAGTTCTTC; cdr3_aa: CASSLARRHNEQFF; v_call: TRBV5-1; d_call: .; j_call: TRBJ2-1; clone_size: many
cdr3_nt: TGCAGCGTTGCGACAGGGCCTGGGTCACCCCTCCACTTT; cdr3_aa: CSVATGPGSPLHF; v_call: TRBV29-1; d_call: TRBD1; j_call: TRBJ1-6; clone_size: few
cdr3_nt: TGCAGTGCCTCCGGGACTAGACCCCCCGAGCAGTACTTC; cdr3_aa: CSASGTRPPEQYF; v_call: TRBV20-1; d_call: TRBD2; j_call: TRBJ2-7; clone_size: few
cdr3_nt: TGCGCCAGCAGCTCCCGTGGAGACACAGATACGCAGTATTTT; cdr3_aa: CASSSRGDTDTQYF; v_call: TRBV5-1; d_call: .; j_call: TRBJ2-3; clone_size: .
cdr3_nt: TGTGCCAGCAGCCCCAGCGGGCGCTCCTCGGGACAGACCCAGTACTTC; cdr3_aa: CASSPSGRSSGQTQYF; v_call: TRBV7-2; d_call: .; j_call: TRBJ2-5; clone_size: .
cdr3_nt: TGCGCCAGCAGCTTGGTAGAGACCCAGTACTTC; cdr3_aa: CASSLVETQYF; v_call: TRBV5-1; d_call: .; j_call: TRBJ2-5; clone_size: many
cdr3_nt: TGTGCCAGCAGCCGACAGGGGCGAAACACAGATACGCAGTATTTT; cdr3_aa: CASSRQGRNTDTQYF; v_call: TRBV7-3; d_call: TRBD1; j_call: TRBJ2-3; clone_size: many
cdr3_nt: TGTGCCAGCAGCTTGGGGGGCTCAGGCACCGGGGAGCTGTTTTTT; cdr3_aa: CASSLGGSGTGELFF; v_call: TRBV11-2; d_call: .; j_call: TRBJ2-2; clone_size: .
cdr3_nt: TGTGCCAGCAGCCAAGGGAAGTCTATCTATAATTCACCCCTCCACTTT; cdr3_aa: CASSQGKSIYNSPLHF; v_call: TRBV3-1; d_call: .; j_call: TRBJ1-6; clone_size: .
cdr3_nt: TGCGCCAGCAGCCGAGTCGGGTCCAACCTAGCTAACTATGGCTACACCTTC; cdr3_aa: CASSRVGSNLANYGYTF; v_call: TRBV4-3; d_call: .; j_call: TRBJ1-2; clone_size: few
cdr3_nt: TGCGCCAGCAGCCGGGACCGACCAGCTCCTGGCTACACCTTC; cdr3_aa: CASSRDRPAPGYTF; v_call: TRBV5-1; d_call: .; j_call: TRBJ1-2; clone_size: few
cdr3_nt: TGTGCCAGCAGATATAGTGCCAGGATGAACACTGAAGCTTTCTTT; cdr3_aa: CASRYSARMNTEAFF; v_call: TRBV12-3/TRBV12-4; d_call: .; j_call: TRBJ1-1; clone_size: few
cdr3_nt: TGTGCCAGCAGCCCCCAGGGTATAGGCAATCAGCCCCAGCATTTT; cdr3_aa: CASSPQGIGNQPQHF; v_call: TRBV7-8; d_call: .; j_call: TRBJ1-5; clone_size: few
cdr3_nt: TGCGCCAGCAGCCCGGGACAGCCGGACACAGATACGCAGTATTTT; cdr3_aa: CASSPGQPDTDTQYF; v_call: TRBV5-1; d_call: TRBD1; j_call: TRBJ2-3; clone_size: few
cdr3_nt: TGCGCCAGCAGCCACCCGGGGGTGAGAGAGACCCAGTACTTC; cdr3_aa: CASSHPGVRETQYF; v_call: TRBV4-1; d_call: .; j_call: TRBJ2-5; clone_size: .
cdr3_nt: TGCAGTGCACGACAGGGGGGAACTGAAGCTTTCTTT; cdr3_aa: CSARQGGTEAFF; v_call: TRBV20-1; d_call: TRBD1; j_call: TRBJ1-1; clone_size: many
cdr3_nt: TGTGCCAGCAGCCGAAACACAGATACGCAGTATTTT; cdr3_aa: CASSRNTDTQYF; v_call: TRBV3-1; d_call: .; j_call: TRBJ2-3; clone_size: many
cdr3_nt: TGCGCCAGCAGCTTGGTAGCAACAGGGAGATACCAAGAGACCCAGTACTTC; cdr3_aa: CASSLVATGRYQETQYF; v_call: TRBV5-1; d_call: .; j_call: TRBJ2-5; clone_size: few
cdr3_nt: TGCAGTGCTAAAGATCAAAGGGGGCCCGCCGGGGAGCTGTTTTTT; cdr3_aa: CSAKDQRGPAGELFF; v_call: TRBV20-1; d_call: TRBD1; j_call: TRBJ2-2; clone_size: .
cdr3_nt: TGCGCCAGCAGCTTATTCGGGGATTACAATGAGCAGTTCTTC; cdr3_aa: CASSLFGDYNEQFF; v_call: TRBV5-1; d_call: .; j_call: TRBJ2-1; clone_size: .
cdr3_nt: TGTGCCAGCAGCTTTAGCGGGCTCCAAGAGACCCAGTACTTC; cdr3_aa: CASSFSGLQETQYF; v_call: TRBV7-2; d_call: TRBD2; j_call: TRBJ2-5; clone_size: .
cdr3_nt: TGCAGTGCTTTGGGGGGGGGCCTAGATACGCAGTATTTT; cdr3_aa: CSALGGGLDTQYF; v_call: TRBV20-1; d_call: .; j_call: TRBJ2-3; clone_size: few
cdr3_nt: TGTGCCAGCAGCCGGGACAGATTTTTCACTGAAGCTTTCTTT; cdr3_aa: CASSRDRFFTEAFF; v_call: TRBV7-2; d_call: TRBD1; j_call: TRBJ1-1; clone_size: few
cdr3_nt: TGTGCCAGCAGCTTATTTGGTAGGCTCTACTACAATGAGCAGTTCTTC; cdr3_aa: CASSLFGRLYYNEQFF; v_call: TRBV7-2; d_call: .; j_call: TRBJ2-1; clone_size: many
cdr3_nt: TGTGCCACCAGTGATGCAGGGGAGGGTCGGGAGACCCAGTACTTC; cdr3_aa: CATSDAGEGRETQYF; v_call: TRBV24-1; d_call: .; j_call: TRBJ2-5; clone_size: .
cdr3_nt: TGTGCCAGCATAAATGGAGTCGACCCCGGGGAGCTGTTTTTT; cdr3_aa: CASINGVDPGELFF; v_call: TRBV6-2/TRBV6-3; d_call: .; j_call: TRBJ2-2; clone_size: .
cdr3_nt: TGTGCCAGCAGCCAAGAGGGCTACGAGCAGTACTTC; cdr3_aa: CASSQEGYEQYF; v_call: TRBV14; d_call: .; j_call: TRBJ2-7; clone_size: few